This TCR beta chain was captured by sequencing in a study of Tregs in tolerant kidney transplant recipients. Findings and limits, study-wide: Antigen-driven expansion was suggested because donor-specific Tregs expanded more than all Tregs in tolerant patients.

The CDR3 is 13 amino acids. V was shortened by 3 bases and J by 6 bases, with 11 bases between the two germline ends. Germline lookup yields CDR1 MDHEN and CDR2 SYDVKM. Profiled with immunoSEQ multiplex PCR; TCRdb holds only in-frame clones, not every one. The sample shows over 50,000 clones, roughly 88% of them seen only once. With respect to this clone: As yet, its antigen is unknown.

V gene TRBV28 combines with J gene TRBJ1-2; the D is unclear. This receptor was taken from a human donor who received a combined kidney and bone marrow transplant. The sequences come from Tregs from blood, collected before the transplant. This CDR3 reads CASSFAGSNGYTF. DNA of the CDR3: TGTGCCAGCAGTTTCGCGGGCTCCAATGGCTACACCTTC.